Below, 27 T cell receptor beta chains from the same sample are listed, as sequenced in a study of identical twins. In TCRdb, the 5' RACE reads were re-called with MiXCR into one record per CDR3 protein. The table shows some 100,000 distinct CDR3 sequences, with under 7% occurring only once. The sequenced sample was memory T cells sorted from blood. The receptor source for this set is a woman aged 45-65 years in good health.

In the case of this clonotype: A much larger clone differs from this one at a single base, so this may be a read error. The rearrangement links TRBV14 to TRBJ1-4; D gene ambiguous. The germline V gene encodes CDR1 SGHDN and CDR2 FVKESK. There are 15 residues in the CDR3. The CDR3 bases are TGTGCCAGCAGCCAAGGGAGCAGAACTAATAAAAAACTGTTTTTT. This encodes CASSQGSRTNKKLFF.

The sample holds many counts of this clonotype. This chain uses TRBV6-4 with TRBJ2-1, with 11 bases that match TRBD2. The CDR3 has 16 amino acids. CDR1 and CDR2 from the germline V gene are MRHNA and SNTAGT. V shed 0 bases, J shed 3 bases, and the junction held 1 base outside the gene matches. CDR3 sequence reads: CASSDSLAGDYNEQFF. Here the CDR3 DNA reads TGTGCCAGCAGTGACTCACTAGCGGGAGACTACAATGAGCAGTTCTTC.

This clonotype occurred a few times. The rearrangement joins TRBV19 to TRBJ2-5, with D unclear. V shed 5 bases and J shed 1 base, with 8 bases lying between them. The CDR3 sequence is 13 residues long. CDR1 LNHDA and CDR2 SQIVND come from the germline V gene (reference sequence). The CDR3 sequence is CASSLGVQETQYF. The CDR3 nucleotides are TGTGCCAGTAGTCTGGGCGTCCAAGAGACCCAGTACTTC.

This clonotype occurred many times. This chain's CDR3 is CSATSSGAYNEQFF. In DNA form, the CDR3 reads TGCAGTGCTACGTCTAGCGGCGCCTACAATGAGCAGTTCTTC. The rearrangement uses TRBV20-1 and TRBJ2-1; 7 nucleotides align to TRBD2. CDR1 is DFQATT, CDR2 SNEGSKA, per germline (reference sequence). This CDR3 is 14 amino acids long. V shed 4 bases and J 2 bases; nucleotides not matched to a gene: 5.

The rearrangement links TRBV19 to TRBJ2-5; 8 bases line up with TRBD1. From germline, CDR1 is LNHDA and CDR2 SQIVND (reference sequence). The CDR3 is made up of 14 amino acids. J was trimmed by 3 bases and V by 3 bases; bases with no gene match: 3. CDR3 protein: CASSMDRAKETQYF. The DNA of the CDR3 is TGTGCCAGTAGTATGGACAGGGCAAAAGAGACCCAGTACTTC.

This clonotype was recorded many times. The gene calls are TRBV12-3 or TRBV12-4 and TRBJ2-1, with 10 bases fitting TRBD1. The V gene end was trimmed by 8 bases and the J gene end by 1 base; junction bases not matched to a gene: 2. The CDR3 loop spans 14 amino acids. DNA for the CDR3: TGTGCCAGCGGACAGGGGGGATCCTACAATGAGCAGTTCTTC. It is translated as CASGQGGSYNEQFF.

The table lists this clonotype with many counts. The J gene is TRBJ1-1, the V gene TRBV3-1; D uncertain. Trimming stripped 1 base from V and 4 bases from J, with 7 bases between. The CDR3 length is 13 residues. Germline V gene lookup returns CDR1 LGHDT and CDR2 YNNKEL (reference sequence). The CDR3: CASSQGAGTEAFF. Written as DNA, the CDR3 is TGTGCCAGCAGCCAAGGGGCTGGCACTGAAGCTTTCTTT. The variable domain in full, with the rest retrieved from reference TRBV3-1 and TRBJ1-1, is DTAVSQTPKYLVTQMGNDKSIKCEQNLGHDTMYWYKQDSKKFLKIMFSYNNKELIINETVPNRFSPKSPDKAHLNLHINSLELGDSAVYFCASSQGAGTEAFFGQGTRLTVV.

This clonotype showed up just a few times. The rearrangement joins TRBV6-5 to TRBJ1-3; a possible D gene is TRBD1 (6 bases). Germline CDR1 reads MNHEY; CDR2 reads SVGAGI. V shed 6 bases and J shed 5 bases, with 14 bases lying between them. The CDR3 sequence is 14 residues long. The CDR3 bases are TGTGCCAGCAGATCGCTGGGACAAAGAAACACCATATATTTT. Translation: CASRSLGQRNTIYF.

This clonotype was seen at least ten times. The rearrangement uses TRBV6-1 and TRBJ1-2, with 8 positions matching TRBD1. The CDR3 has 16 amino acids. V was clipped by 6 bases and J by 0 bases; unmatched bases: 9. CDR1 and CDR2 (germline): MNHNS, SASEGT. This CDR3 is CASRTSQGAANYGYTF. The CDR3 DNA reads TGTGCCAGCAGAACCTCCCAGGGGGCGGCTAACTATGGCTACACCTTC.

The table lists this clonotype with many counts. The J gene is TRBJ2-3, the V gene TRBV20-1; no clear D gene. Germline V CDR1 and CDR2: DFQATT, SNEGSKA (reference sequence). The length of the CDR3 is 15 residues. V gave up 6 bases and J gave up 0 bases, with 16 bases separating them. Here the CDR3 reads CSAYSAFPSTDTQYF. The CDR3 nucleotides read TGCAGTGCGTACTCAGCTTTCCCTAGCACAGATACGCAGTATTTT.

This sequence joins TRBV19 and TRBJ1-1, with D uncertain. Trimming cost V 6 bases and J 1 base, with 9 bases left between them. Germline V gene lookup returns CDR1 LNHDA and CDR2 SQIVND (reference sequence). The CDR3 has 13 amino acids. CDR3 sequence reads: CASRVAPNTEAFF. The CDR3 DNA sequence: TGTGCCAGTAGGGTGGCCCCGAACACTGAAGCTTTCTTT. The full variable domain, in which reference TRBV19 and TRBJ1-1 provide the parts outside the CDR3, is DGGITQSPKYLFRKEGQNVTLSCEQNLNHDAMYWYRQDPGQGLRLIYYSQIVNDFQKGDIAEGYSVSREKKESFPLTVTSAQKNPTAFYLCASRVAPNTEAFFGQGTRLTVV.

This clonotype was recorded a few times. This sequence joins TRBV3-1 and TRBJ2-5; 7 positions agree with TRBD2. Germline V lookup: CDR1 LGHDT, CDR2 YNNKEL (reference sequence). This CDR3 has 14 residues. Trimming cost V 6 bases and J 2 bases; bases outside gene matches: 6. Written as DNA, the CDR3 is TGTGCCAGCAGGGACGCGGGAGATCAAGAGACCCAGTACTTC. Amino acids: CASRDAGDQETQYF.

This clonotype appeared many times. The genes are TRBV11-2 and TRBJ2-2, with D perhaps matching TRBD1 or TRBD2 (5 bases each). Germline CDR1 reads SGHAT; CDR2 reads FQNNGV. V lost 2 bases to trimming and J lost 6 bases, with 13 bases between them. The CDR3 covers 15 residues. The chain's CDR3 is CASSLWTVRAGELFF. As DNA, the CDR3 is TGTGCCAGCAGCTTATGGACTGTCAGGGCCGGGGAGCTGTTTTTT.

This clonotype was recorded at least ten times. The chain uses TRBV2 and TRBJ2-3; D is ambiguous. The V end was cut by 0 bases, the J end by 6 bases, with 4 bases between. CDR3 length: 12 residues. Germline loops: CDR1 SNHLY, CDR2 FYNNEI. As DNA, the CDR3 is TGTGCCAGCAGTGAAGCGGATGATACGCAGTATTTT. It specifies CASSEADDTQYF.

The chain uses TRBV20-1 and TRBJ2-5, with D possibly TRBD1 on 5 matching bases. The CDR3 sequence is 14 residues long. Looked up from germline, CDR1 is DFQATT and CDR2 is SNEGSKA (reference sequence). V gave up 0 bases and J gave up 5 bases, with 13 bases separating them. In nucleotides, the CDR3 is TGCAGTGCTAGAGATGGTTGGGGCGGTGAGACCCAGTACTTC. Its protein is CSARDGWGGETQYF.

This chain joins TRBV5-1 and TRBJ2-3; 7 bases match TRBD2. Germline V gives CDR1 SGHRS, CDR2 YFSETQ. The ends lost 6 bases at V and 3 bases at J; junction bases unmatched: 10. The CDR3 is made up of 15 amino acids. CDR3 DNA sequence: TGCGCCAGCACGTCGGGGCTAGCGGAGACAGATACGCAGTATTTT. As protein: CASTSGLAETDTQYF.

The V call is TRBV5-1, the J call TRBJ2-1; perhaps D is TRBD1 or TRBD2 (5 bases each). V lost 4 bases and J lost 9, with 20 bases in between. Germline CDR1 SGHRS, CDR2 YFSETQ. This CDR3 has 15 amino acids. CDR3: CASSQGTAGPTEQFF. The CDR3 region has the DNA TGCGCCAGCAGCCAAGGGACGGCTGGCCCCACTGAGCAGTTCTTC.

This clonotype was recorded many times. The rearrangement uses TRBV9 and TRBJ2-3; 8 bases fit TRBD2. This CDR3 spans 13 amino acids. Germline CDR1 and CDR2: SGDLS and YYNGEE. The DNA for the CDR3 is TGTTCAAGCGGGAGCGGAGTCCCAGATACGCAGTATTTT. This gives the protein CSSGSGVPDTQYF. The complete variable domain, with remaining parts taken from reference TRBV9 and TRBJ2-3, reads DSGVTQTPKHLITATGQRVTLRCSPRSGDLSVYWYQQSLDQGLQFLIQYYNGEERAKGNILERFSAQQFPDLHSELNLSSLELGDSALYFCSSGSGVPDTQYFGPGTRLTVL.

This clonotype was detected many times. The rearrangement joins TRBV25-1 to TRBJ1-1; D remains unclear. The CDR3 has 12 amino acids. Trimming removed 2 bases from V and 7 bases from J, with 8 bases in between. Germline V CDR1 and CDR2: MGHDK, SYGVNS. CDR3: CASSEDGGEAFF. The DNA for the CDR3 is TGTGCCAGCAGTGAAGACGGTGGTGAAGCTTTCTTT.

In its sample, this clonotype was seen a few times. Without the conserved terminal phenylalanine or tryptophan, this CDR3 likely stems from a read error. The chain carries TRBV6-1 and TRBJ2-7, with TRBD2 identical over 12 bases. The CDR3 runs 15 residues. Germline V gene lookup returns CDR1 MNHNS and CDR2 SASEGT. V gave up 7 bases and J gave up 0 bases; unmatched junction bases: 4. In DNA, the CDR3 is TGTGCCAGCAATCCGACTAGCGGGAGCTCCTACGAGCAGTACGGC. This translates into CASNPTSGSSYEQYG.

This clonotype was observed a handful of times. This chain connects TRBV11-3 to TRBJ2-1; D is perhaps TRBD1 or TRBD2 (5 bases each). Looked up from germline, CDR1 is SGHNT and CDR2 is YENEEA. The CDR3 has 14 amino acids. V was shortened by 5 bases and J by 8 bases, with 16 bases between the two germline ends. The CDR3, as DNA: TGTGCCAGCAGCCCCAGCGGCTGGGGCGATGAGCAGTTCTTC. This codes for CASSPSGWGDEQFF.

This clonotype showed up many times. This chain connects TRBV6-5 to TRBJ1-6; no reliable D call. Trimming pared 10 bases from V and 2 bases from J, leaving 9 bases between. CDR3 size: 13 residues. Germline V lookup: CDR1 MNHEY, CDR2 SVGAGI. The CDR3 protein is CATGFPYNSPLHF. Written as DNA, the CDR3 is TGTGCCACCGGGTTCCCCTATAATTCACCCCTCCACTTT.

There are many counts of this clonotype. The rearrangement joins TRBV24-1 to TRBJ2-1, with 8 positions matching TRBD1. V lost 7 bases and J lost 5; bases outside the gene matches: 6. The CDR3 covers 14 residues. The germline V gene encodes CDR1 KGHDR and CDR2 SFDVKD. CDR3 DNA sequence: TGTGCCACCAGGACGACAGGGGAGAACAATGAGCAGTTCTTC. Protein product: CATRTTGENNEQFF.

The chain links TRBV27 to TRBJ2-3; the D gene is possibly TRBD2 (6 bases). Per germline, CDR1 MNHEY and CDR2 SMNVEV (reference sequence). Trimming stripped 5 bases from V and 2 bases from J, with 11 bases between. CDR3 size: 14 residues. This chain's CDR3 is CASSHRTITDTQYF. The DNA of the CDR3 is TGTGCCAGCAGTCACCGGACTATCACAGATACGCAGTATTTT.

This clonotype was seen repeatedly, ten times or more. The V call is TRBV6-6, the J call TRBJ2-5, with 10 nucleotides matching TRBD2. Germline V lookup: CDR1 MNHNY, CDR2 SVGAGI (reference sequence). This CDR3 has 16 residues. With 2 bases clipped from V and 5 bases from J, the junction kept 8 bases outside the gene matches. The CDR3 region is CASSYGLAGAGETQYF. In nucleotides, the CDR3 is TGTGCCAGCAGTTACGGGCTAGCGGGAGCGGGGGAGACCCAGTACTTC.

This clonotype was seen at least ten times. V usage is TRBV5-1 and J usage is TRBJ2-7, with a possible D match to TRBD2 (5 bases). This CDR3 region has 14 residues. Looked up from germline, CDR1 is SGHRS and CDR2 is YFSETQ. V dropped 0 bases and J dropped 5 bases, with 12 bases sitting between them. The CDR3 is CASSLVASLNEQYV. Here the CDR3 DNA reads TGCGCCAGCAGCTTGGTAGCTAGCTTAAACGAGCAGTACGTC.

V and J are TRBV11-2 and TRBJ2-3; 9 nucleotides line up with TRBD2. The CDR3 loop spans 18 amino acids. Germline CDR1 and CDR2: SGHAT and FQNNGV. Trimming removed 4 bases from V and 1 base from J; junction bases left unmatched: 12. The CDR3 DNA is TGTGCCAGCAGCTCCCTCAGGTCCCAGCGGGAGGGCACAGATACGCAGTATTTT. Its translation: CASSSLRSQREGTDTQYF.